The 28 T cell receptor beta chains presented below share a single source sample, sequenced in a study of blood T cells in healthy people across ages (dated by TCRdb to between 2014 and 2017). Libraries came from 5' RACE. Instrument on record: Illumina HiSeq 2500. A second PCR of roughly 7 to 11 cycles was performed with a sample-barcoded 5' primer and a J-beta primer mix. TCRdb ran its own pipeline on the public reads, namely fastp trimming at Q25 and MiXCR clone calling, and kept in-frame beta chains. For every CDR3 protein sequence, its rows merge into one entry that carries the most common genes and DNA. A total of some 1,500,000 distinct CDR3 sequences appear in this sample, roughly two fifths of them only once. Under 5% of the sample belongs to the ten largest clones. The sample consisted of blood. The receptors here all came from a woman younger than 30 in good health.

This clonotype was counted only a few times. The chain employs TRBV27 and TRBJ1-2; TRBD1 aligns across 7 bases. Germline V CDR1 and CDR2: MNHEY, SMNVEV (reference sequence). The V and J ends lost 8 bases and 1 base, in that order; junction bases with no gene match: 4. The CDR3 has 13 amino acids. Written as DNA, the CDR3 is TGTGCCAGCTACGGACAGGATAACTATGGCTACACCTTC. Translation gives CASYGQDNYGYTF.

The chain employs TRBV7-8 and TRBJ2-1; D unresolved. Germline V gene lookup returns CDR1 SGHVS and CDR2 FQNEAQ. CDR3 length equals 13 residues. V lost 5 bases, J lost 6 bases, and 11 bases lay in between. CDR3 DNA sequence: TGTGCCAGCAGCCTTACACCGTCCAATGAGCAGTTCTTC. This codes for CASSLTPSNEQFF.

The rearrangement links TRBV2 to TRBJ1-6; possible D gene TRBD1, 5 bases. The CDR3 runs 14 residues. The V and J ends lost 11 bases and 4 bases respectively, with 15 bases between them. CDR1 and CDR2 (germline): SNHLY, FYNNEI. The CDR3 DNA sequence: TGTGCCGGCGGATTAGGGGTTTATAATTCACCCCTCCACTTT. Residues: CAGGLGVYNSPLHF.

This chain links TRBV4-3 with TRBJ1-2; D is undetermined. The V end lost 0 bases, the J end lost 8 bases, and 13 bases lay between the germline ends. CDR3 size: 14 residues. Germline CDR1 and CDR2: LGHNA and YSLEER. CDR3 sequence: CASSQDPRLGGYTF. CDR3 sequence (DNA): TGCGCCAGCAGCCAAGACCCCCGGCTAGGGGGCTACACCTTC.

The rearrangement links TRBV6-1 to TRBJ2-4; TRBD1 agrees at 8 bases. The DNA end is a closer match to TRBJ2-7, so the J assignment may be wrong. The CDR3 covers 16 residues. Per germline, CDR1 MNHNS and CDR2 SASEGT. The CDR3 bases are TGTGCCAGCAGCCTTCCCCGGGACAGGCCGTTCGTCGAGCAGTACTTC. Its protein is CASSLPRDRPFVEQYF.

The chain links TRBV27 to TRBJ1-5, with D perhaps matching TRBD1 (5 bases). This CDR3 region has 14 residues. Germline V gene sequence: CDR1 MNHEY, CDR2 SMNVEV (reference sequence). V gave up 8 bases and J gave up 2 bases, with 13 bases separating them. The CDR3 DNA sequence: TGTGCCAGCCGGGGGGGGTCAGGCAATCAGCCCCAGCATTTT. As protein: CASRGGSGNQPQHF.

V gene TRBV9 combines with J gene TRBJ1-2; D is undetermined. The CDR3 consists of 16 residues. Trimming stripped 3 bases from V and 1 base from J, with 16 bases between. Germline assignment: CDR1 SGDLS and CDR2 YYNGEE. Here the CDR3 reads CASSDSGSFGNYGYTF. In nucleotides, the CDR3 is TGTGCCAGCAGCGATTCGGGGTCCTTTGGTAACTATGGCTACACCTTC.

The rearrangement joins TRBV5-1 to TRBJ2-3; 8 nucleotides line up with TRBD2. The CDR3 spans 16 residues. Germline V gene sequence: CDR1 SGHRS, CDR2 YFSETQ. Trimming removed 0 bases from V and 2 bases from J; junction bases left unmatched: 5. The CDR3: CASSLAGTSHTDTQYF. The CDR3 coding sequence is TGCGCCAGCAGCTTGGCCGGGACTAGTCACACAGATACGCAGTATTTT.

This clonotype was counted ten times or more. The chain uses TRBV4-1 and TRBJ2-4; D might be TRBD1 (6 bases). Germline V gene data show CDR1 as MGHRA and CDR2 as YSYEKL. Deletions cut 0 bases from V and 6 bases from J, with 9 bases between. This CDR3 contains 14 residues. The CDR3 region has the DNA TGCGCCAGCAGCCAAGAAACAGGGATAAACATTCAGTACTTC. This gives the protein CASSQETGINIQYF.

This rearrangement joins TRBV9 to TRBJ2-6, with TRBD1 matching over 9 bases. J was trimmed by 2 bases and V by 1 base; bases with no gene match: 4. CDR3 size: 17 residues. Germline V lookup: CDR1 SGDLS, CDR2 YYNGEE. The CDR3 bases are TGTGCCAGCAGCGTAAGGACAGGGGACCCTGGGGCCAACGTCCTGACTTTC. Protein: CASSVRTGDPGANVLTF.

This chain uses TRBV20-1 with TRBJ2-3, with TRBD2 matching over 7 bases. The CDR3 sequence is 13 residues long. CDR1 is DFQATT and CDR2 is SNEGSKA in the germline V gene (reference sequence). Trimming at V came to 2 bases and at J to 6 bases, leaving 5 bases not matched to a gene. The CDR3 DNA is TGCAGTGCTAGACTTGGGACTACCGATACGCAGTATTTT. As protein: CSARLGTTDTQYF.

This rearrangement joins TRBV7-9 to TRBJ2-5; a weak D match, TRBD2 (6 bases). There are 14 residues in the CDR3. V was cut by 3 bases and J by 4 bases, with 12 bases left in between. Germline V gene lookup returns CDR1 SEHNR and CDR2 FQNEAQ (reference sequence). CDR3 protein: CASSFPRESETQYF. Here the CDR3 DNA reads TGTGCCAGCAGCTTCCCTCGGGAGTCAGAGACCCAGTACTTC.

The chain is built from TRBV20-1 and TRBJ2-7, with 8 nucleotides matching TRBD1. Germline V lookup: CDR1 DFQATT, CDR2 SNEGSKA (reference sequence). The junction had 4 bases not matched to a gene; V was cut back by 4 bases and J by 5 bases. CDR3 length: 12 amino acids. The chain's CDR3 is CSATGQEDEQYF. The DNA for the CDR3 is TGCAGTGCTACGGGACAGGAGGACGAGCAGTACTTC.

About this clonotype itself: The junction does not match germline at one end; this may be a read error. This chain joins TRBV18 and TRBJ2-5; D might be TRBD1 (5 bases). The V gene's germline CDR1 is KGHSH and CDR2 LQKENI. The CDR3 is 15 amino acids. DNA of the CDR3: TGTGCCAGTTCACCAAGCCAGGGAAACCAAGAGACCCAGTACTTC. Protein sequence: CASSPSQGNQETQYF.

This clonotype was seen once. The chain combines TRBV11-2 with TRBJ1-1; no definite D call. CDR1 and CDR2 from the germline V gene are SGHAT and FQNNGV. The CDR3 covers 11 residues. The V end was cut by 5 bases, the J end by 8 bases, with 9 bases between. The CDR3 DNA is TGTGCCAGCAGCCTGACTTTAGAAGCTTTCTTT. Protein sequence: CASSLTLEAFF.

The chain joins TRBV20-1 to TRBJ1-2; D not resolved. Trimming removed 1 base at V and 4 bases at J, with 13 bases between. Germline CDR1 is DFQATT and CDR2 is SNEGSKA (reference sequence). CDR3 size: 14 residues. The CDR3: CSARAQEASYGYTF. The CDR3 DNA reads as TGCAGTGCTAGAGCCCAGGAGGCCTCCTATGGCTACACCTTC.

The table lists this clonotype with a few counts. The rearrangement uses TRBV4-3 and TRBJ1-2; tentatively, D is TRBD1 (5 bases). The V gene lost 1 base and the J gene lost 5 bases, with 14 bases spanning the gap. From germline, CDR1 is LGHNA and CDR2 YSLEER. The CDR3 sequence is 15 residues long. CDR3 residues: CASSQASQGRYGYTF. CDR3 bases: TGCGCCAGCAGCCAAGCTAGCCAGGGTCGGTATGGCTACACCTTC.

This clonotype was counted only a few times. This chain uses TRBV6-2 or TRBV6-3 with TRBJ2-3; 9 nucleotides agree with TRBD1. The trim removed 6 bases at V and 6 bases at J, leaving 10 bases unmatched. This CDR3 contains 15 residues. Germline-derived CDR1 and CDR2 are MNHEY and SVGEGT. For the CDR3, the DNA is TGTGCCAGCAGGGATCGACAGGGGGTTGCCGATACGCAGTATTTT. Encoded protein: CASRDRQGVADTQYF.

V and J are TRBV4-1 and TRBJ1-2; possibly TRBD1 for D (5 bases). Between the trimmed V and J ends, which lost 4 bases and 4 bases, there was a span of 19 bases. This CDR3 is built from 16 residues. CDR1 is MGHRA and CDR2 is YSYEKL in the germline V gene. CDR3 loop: CASSPLARGRAYGYTF. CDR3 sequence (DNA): TGCGCCAGCAGCCCCCTCGCGAGGGGCCGGGCCTATGGCTACACCTTC.

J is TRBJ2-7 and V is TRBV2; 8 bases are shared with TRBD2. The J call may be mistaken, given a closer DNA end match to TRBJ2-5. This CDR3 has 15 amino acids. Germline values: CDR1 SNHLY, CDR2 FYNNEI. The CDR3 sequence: CASSEERGRGETQYF. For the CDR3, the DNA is TGTGCCAGCAGTGAAGAGCGGGGGAGGGGGGAGACCCAGTACTTC.

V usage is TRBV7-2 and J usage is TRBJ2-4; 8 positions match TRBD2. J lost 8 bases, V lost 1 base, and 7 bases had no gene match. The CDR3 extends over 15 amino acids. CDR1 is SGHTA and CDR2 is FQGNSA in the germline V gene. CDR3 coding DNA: TGTGCCAGCAGCTTAGGGGGCGGCGGGGGGTACATTCAGTACTTC. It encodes CASSLGGGGGYIQYF.

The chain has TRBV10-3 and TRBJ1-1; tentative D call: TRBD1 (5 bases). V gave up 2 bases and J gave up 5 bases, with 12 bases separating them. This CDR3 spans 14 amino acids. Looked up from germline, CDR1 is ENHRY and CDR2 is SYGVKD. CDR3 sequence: CAISENGGETEAFF. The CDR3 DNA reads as TGTGCCATCAGTGAGAACGGGGGGGAAACTGAAGCTTTCTTT.

The CDR3 loop reads CASSLDGEQYF. CDR3 DNA: TGCGCCAGCAGCTTGGATGGGGAGCAGTACTTC. The chain is built from TRBV5-1 and TRBJ2-7; unclear D gene. The germline V gene has CDR1 SGHRS and CDR2 YFSETQ. This CDR3 region has 11 residues. V was cut by 0 bases and J by 7 bases, with 5 bases left in between.

The CDR3 region is CASSWQVSETQYF. The CDR3 DNA sequence: TGTGCCAGCAGCTGGCAGGTGTCAGAGACCCAGTACTTC. The chain is built from TRBV6-6 and TRBJ2-5; D gene unclear. V was pared by 6 bases and J by 4 bases, with 12 bases between. The CDR3 runs 13 residues. Germline-derived CDR1 and CDR2 are MNHNY and SVGAGI (reference sequence).

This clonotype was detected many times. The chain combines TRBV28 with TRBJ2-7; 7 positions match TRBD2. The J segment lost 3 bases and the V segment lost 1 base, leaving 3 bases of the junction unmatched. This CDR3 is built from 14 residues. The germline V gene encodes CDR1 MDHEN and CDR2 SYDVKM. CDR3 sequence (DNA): TGTGCCAGCAGTTTATATCGGGGGGACTACGAGCAGTACTTC. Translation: CASSLYRGDYEQYF. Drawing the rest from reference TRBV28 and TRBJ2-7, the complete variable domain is DVKVTQSSRYLVKRTGEKVFLECVQDMDHENMFWYRQDPGLGLRLIYFSYDVKMKEKGDIPEGYSVSREKKERFSLILESASTNQTSMYLCASSLYRGDYEQYFGPGTRLTVT.

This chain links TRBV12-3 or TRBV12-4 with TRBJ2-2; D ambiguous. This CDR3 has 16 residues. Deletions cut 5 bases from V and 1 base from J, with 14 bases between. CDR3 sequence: CASSLTPNLNTGELFF. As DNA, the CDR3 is TGTGCCAGCAGTCTTACTCCGAACTTGAACACCGGGGAGCTGTTTTTT.

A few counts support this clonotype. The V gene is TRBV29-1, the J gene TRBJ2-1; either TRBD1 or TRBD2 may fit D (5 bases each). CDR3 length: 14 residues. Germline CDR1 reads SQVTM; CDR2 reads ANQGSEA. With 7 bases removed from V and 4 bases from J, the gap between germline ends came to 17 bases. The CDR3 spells CSAGAGSFYNEQFF. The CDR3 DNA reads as TGCAGCGCCGGGGCTGGAAGCTTTTACAATGAGCAGTTCTTC.

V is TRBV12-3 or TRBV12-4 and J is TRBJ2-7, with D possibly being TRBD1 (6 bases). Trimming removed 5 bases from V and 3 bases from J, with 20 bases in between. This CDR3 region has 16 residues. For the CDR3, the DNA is TGTGCCAGCAGTACCTCGACAGGAAAGATGCTCTACGAGCAGTACTTC. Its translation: CASSTSTGKMLYEQYF.